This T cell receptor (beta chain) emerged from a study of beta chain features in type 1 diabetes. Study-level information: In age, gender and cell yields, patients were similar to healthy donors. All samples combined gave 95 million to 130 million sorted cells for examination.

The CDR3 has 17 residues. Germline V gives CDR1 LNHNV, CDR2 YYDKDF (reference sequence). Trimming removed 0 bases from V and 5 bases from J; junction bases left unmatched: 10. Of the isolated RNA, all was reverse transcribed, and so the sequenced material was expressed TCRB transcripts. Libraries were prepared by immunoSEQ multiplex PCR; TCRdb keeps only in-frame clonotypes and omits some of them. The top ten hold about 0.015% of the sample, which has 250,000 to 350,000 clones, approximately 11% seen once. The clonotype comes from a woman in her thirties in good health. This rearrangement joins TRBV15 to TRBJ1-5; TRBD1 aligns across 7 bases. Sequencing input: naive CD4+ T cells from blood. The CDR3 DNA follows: TGTGCCACCAGCAGAGATGAGGTTTGGGGACAGTATCAGCCCCAGCATTTT. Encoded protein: CATSRDEVWGQYQPQHF.